This entry lists 13 T cell receptor beta chains sequenced from one sample in a study of cytomegalovirus exposure and HLA in healthy donors. A multiplex PCR was run with 60 Vbeta primers and 13 Jbeta primers. Measured with immunoSEQ multiplex PCR; TCRdb has only the in-frame clones, and not every one. The data show roughly 120,000 clones, roughly 66% seen once. The sample comprised PBMCs. The receptors were gathered from a man aged 55-75 years in good health and CMV-seropositive.

V usage is TRBV4-1 and J usage is TRBJ1-3; weak D call: TRBD1 (6 bases). The ends were cut back, 1 base at V and 2 bases at J, with 9 bases in the middle. Germline CDR1 is MGHRA and CDR2 is YSYEKL. The CDR3 contains 15 residues. CDR3 in DNA: TGCGCCAGCAGCCAAGGAGGGGGTACTGGAAACACCATATATTTT. Residues: CASSQGGGTGNTIYF.

The chain joins TRBV15 to TRBJ1-3; no clear D gene. The CDR3 has 15 amino acids. Germline assignment: CDR1 LNHNV and CDR2 YYDKDF (reference sequence). V dropped 0 bases and J dropped 0 bases, with 6 bases sitting between them. CDR3 DNA: TGTGCCACCAGCAGAGATTTGGCCTCTGGAAACACCATATATTTT. Protein product: CATSRDLASGNTIYF.

This CDR3 reads CASSPTGEGADTQYF. The CDR3 DNA follows: TGTGCCAGCAGTCCAACAGGGGAAGGCGCAGATACGCAGTATTTT. This chain connects TRBV28 to TRBJ2-3, with TRBD1 identical over 7 bases. Germline CDR1 MDHEN, CDR2 SYDVKM. V lost 5 bases and J lost 4; bases outside the gene matches: 9. CDR3 size: 15 residues.

The rearrangement joins TRBV6-1 to TRBJ1-5, with TRBD1 matching 9 bases. Per germline, CDR1 MNHNS and CDR2 SASEGT. With 4 bases clipped from V and 4 bases from J, the junction kept 5 bases outside the gene matches. The CDR3 covers 15 residues. The CDR3 nucleotides are TGTGCCAGCAGTGGACGGGGACAGGGTAATCAGCCCCAGCATTTT. This translates into CASSGRGQGNQPQHF.

The chain couples TRBV28 to TRBJ2-5, with 10 nucleotides matching TRBD2. Looked up from germline, CDR1 is MDHEN and CDR2 is SYDVKM. The CDR3 contains 18 residues. With 2 bases clipped from V and 4 bases from J, the junction kept 13 bases outside the gene matches. CDR3 sequence: CASSLASGGPGVLETQYF. The CDR3, as DNA: TGTGCCAGCAGTTTAGCTAGCGGGGGCCCCGGGGTATTAGAGACCCAGTACTTC.

The chain is built from TRBV6-6 and TRBJ1-1; 8 nucleotides line up with TRBD1. The CDR3 consists of 15 residues. Germline V CDR1 and CDR2: MNHNY, SVGAGI (reference sequence). Trimming removed 6 bases from V and 3 bases from J; junction bases left unmatched: 9. The CDR3 here is CASRPGQGGDTEAFF. Written as DNA, the CDR3 is TGTGCCAGCAGACCCGGACAGGGAGGAGACACTGAAGCTTTCTTT.

V gene TRBV6-1 combines with J gene TRBJ1-4; D uncertain. The ends were cut back, 10 bases at V and 10 bases at J, with 13 bases in the middle. The CDR3 is 11 residues long. Looked up from germline, CDR1 is MNHNS and CDR2 is SASEGT. CDR3 sequence: CATYEEGKLFF. DNA for the CDR3: TGTGCCACCTACGAGGAGGGAAAACTGTTTTTT.

The chain joins TRBV9 to TRBJ2-2; 11 bases are shared with TRBD2. Germline trimming cut 3 bases from V and 4 bases from J; bases unmatched to any gene: 2. This CDR3 spans 15 amino acids. Germline lookup yields CDR1 SGDLS and CDR2 YYNGEE. CDR3 nucleotide sequence: TGTGCCAGCAGCGATCTAGCGGGGGGCACCGGGGAGCTGTTTTTT. Amino acids: CASSDLAGGTGELFF. Together with reference TRBV9 and TRBJ2-2, the CDR3 gives the full variable domain: DSGVTQTPKHLITATGQRVTLRCSPRSGDLSVYWYQQSLDQGLQFLIQYYNGEERAKGNILERFSAQQFPDLHSELNLSSLELGDSALYFCASSDLAGGTGELFFGEGSRLTVL.

This clone was seen more than once but under ten times. The V and J genes are TRBV4-2 and TRBJ1-1; TRBD1 agrees at 8 bases. With V trimmed by 0 bases and J by 4 bases, 1 base remained unmatched. Germline V gene lookup returns CDR1 LGHNA and CDR2 YNFKEQ. The CDR3 is made up of 14 amino acids. CDR3 sequence: CASSQDGQGTEAFF. The CDR3 DNA follows: TGTGCCAGCAGCCAAGATGGACAGGGCACTGAAGCTTTCTTT.

CDR3 region: CASSFGAGGGNEQFF. The CDR3 region has the DNA TGTGCCAGCAGCTTCGGAGCGGGGGGGGGTAATGAGCAGTTCTTC. This sequence joins TRBV5-4 and TRBJ2-1; 10 nucleotides agree with TRBD2. The CDR3 contains 15 residues. Germline CDR1 and CDR2: SGHNT and YYREEE (reference sequence). The ends lost 2 bases at V and 7 bases at J; junction bases unmatched: 6.

This chain uses TRBV18 with TRBJ1-1, with D perhaps matching TRBD1 (5 bases). The CDR3 length is 13 residues. V dropped 6 bases and J dropped 8 bases, with 16 bases sitting between them. Germline CDR1 KGHSH, CDR2 LQKENI. CDR3 region: CASSYTGGDEAFF. CDR3 DNA sequence: TGTGCCAGCTCCTATACGGGGGGGGACGAAGCTTTCTTT.

This chain connects TRBV11-2 to TRBJ2-7, with D perhaps matching TRBD2 (6 bases). Trimming cost V 5 bases and J 7 bases, with 15 bases left between them. Germline assignment: CDR1 SGHAT and CDR2 FQNNGV. This CDR3 has 13 residues. CDR3 DNA: TGTGCCAGCAGCCACGGGGGTTCAAGAGAGCAGTACTTC. The encoded protein is CASSHGGSREQYF.

The chain employs TRBV2 and TRBJ1-2; D gene uncertain. The CDR3 loop spans 12 amino acids. From germline, CDR1 is SNHLY and CDR2 FYNNEI. The ends were cut back, 6 bases at V and 5 bases at J, with 10 bases in the middle. CDR3 residues: CASRPEGYGYTF. CDR3 nucleotide sequence: TGTGCCAGCAGGCCAGAGGGATATGGCTACACCTTC.